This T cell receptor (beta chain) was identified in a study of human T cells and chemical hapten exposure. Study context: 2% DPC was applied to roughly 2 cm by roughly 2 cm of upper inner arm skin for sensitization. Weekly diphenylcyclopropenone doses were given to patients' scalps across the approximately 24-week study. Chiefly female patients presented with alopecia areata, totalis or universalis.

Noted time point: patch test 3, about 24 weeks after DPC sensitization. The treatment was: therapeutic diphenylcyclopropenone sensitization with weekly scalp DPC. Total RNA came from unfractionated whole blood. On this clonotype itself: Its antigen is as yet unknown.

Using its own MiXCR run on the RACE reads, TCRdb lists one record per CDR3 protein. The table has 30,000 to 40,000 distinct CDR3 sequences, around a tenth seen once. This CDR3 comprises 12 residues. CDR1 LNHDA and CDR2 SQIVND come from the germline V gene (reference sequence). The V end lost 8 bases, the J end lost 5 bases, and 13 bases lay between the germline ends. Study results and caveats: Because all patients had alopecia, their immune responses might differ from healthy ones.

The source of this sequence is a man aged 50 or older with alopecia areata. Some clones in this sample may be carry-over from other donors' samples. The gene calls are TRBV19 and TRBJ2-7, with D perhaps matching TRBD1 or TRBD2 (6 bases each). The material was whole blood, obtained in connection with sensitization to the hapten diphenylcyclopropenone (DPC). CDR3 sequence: CASARGGDEQYF. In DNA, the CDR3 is TGTGCCAGTGCCAGGGGAGGAGACGAGCAGTACTTC. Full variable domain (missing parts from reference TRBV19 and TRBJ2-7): DGGITQSPKYLFRKEGQNVTLSCEQNLNHDAMYWYRQDPGQGLRLIYYSQIVNDFQKGDIAEGYSVSREKKESFPLTVTSAQKNPTAFYLCASARGGDEQYFGPGTRLTVT.